A selection of T cell receptor beta chains follows, all from one sample in a study of chemoradiotherapy in HPV16-positive cancers. TCRdb keeps only in-frame clones here, not all; method: immunoSEQ multiplex PCR. The sample lists roughly 21,000 clones; 70% to 90% were seen once. The source was blood, collected from a patient who underwent chemoradiotherapy. These receptors were collected from a human donor with HPV-associated anogenital cancer. Each CDR3 is given with its conserved first and last residue. The D gene is left open where the match is weak. Clone size is given for some rows only: seen once, a few or many times, or a class if the clone is expanded.

TRBV19	TRBJ2-5	-	once	TGTGCCAGTAGTAGACAAGAGACCCAGTACTTC	CASSRQETQYF
TRBV5-6	TRBJ1-2	TRBD1	-	TGTGCCAGCAGCTCGGGACAGGTCTATGGCTACACCTTC	CASSSGQVYGYTF
TRBV11-3	TRBJ1-1	-	once	TGTGCCAGCAGCTTAGGAGCGAACACTGAAGCTTTCTTT	CASSLGANTEAFF
TRBV23-1	TRBJ1-1	-	-	TGCGCCAGCAGTCCCAGACAGGACAACACTGAAGCTTTCTTT	CASSPRQDNTEAFF
TRBV5-6	TRBJ1-2	-	once	TGTGCCAGCATCCTCTTTGCGGGGGGTGATCTCTTAGATGGCTACACCTTC	CASILFAGGDLLDGYTF
TRBV29-1	TRBJ2-7	TRBD2	-	TGCAGCGTCGAGGGAAGCTTACTAGCGGGCAATGCCTACGAGCAGTACTTC	CSVEGSLLAGNAYEQYF
TRBV27	TRBJ2-5	TRBD2	-	TGTGCCAGCAGCCGTGCTCCACCGGGACTAGCGGAAAAAGAGACCCAGTACTTC	CASSRAPPGLAEKETQYF
TRBV5-1	TRBJ2-3	-	-	TGCGCCAGCAGCTCACACCAGAGCACAGATACGCAGTATTTT	CASSSHQSTDTQYF
TRBV15	TRBJ2-1	TRBD2	-	TGTGCCACCAGCCCTCGCCTTGGGACTAGTTCACGTCCCCATGAGCAGTTCTTC	CATSPRLGTSSRPHEQFF
TRBV11-3	TRBJ1-3	TRBD1	-	TGTGCCAGCGGAAACCGACAGGGCTCTGGAAACACCATATATTTT	CASGNRQGSGNTIYF
TRBV2	TRBJ2-3	TRBD2	-	TGTGCCAGCAGGCCCAGGGCGGGAGCGGCAGATACGCAGTATTTT	CASRPRAGAADTQYF
TRBV20-1	TRBJ2-7	-	once	TGCAGTGCTAGAGATAGAAGGGAGCAGTACTTC	CSARDRREQYF
TRBV10-3	TRBJ1-2	-	-	TGTGCCATCAGTGAACCAGCAGCGGGGGCCAACTATGGCTACACCTTC	CAISEPAAGANYGYTF
TRBV29-1	TRBJ1-1	TRBD1	-	TGCAGCGCGTTGACAGGGGCGGTCACTGAAGCTTTCTTT	CSALTGAVTEAFF
TRBV19	TRBJ2-7	-	once	TGTGCCAGTAGTGGGGGCAGGGGCTCCTACGAGCAGTACTTC	CASSGGRGSYEQYF
TRBV27	TRBJ2-5	-	-	TGTGCCAGCAGTTTACTACCGGGGCAAGAGACCCAGTACTTC	CASSLLPGQETQYF
TRBV27	TRBJ2-7	TRBD1	-	TGTGCCAGCAGTTTACACGGGACAGGTACCTACGAGCAGTACTTC	CASSLHGTGTYEQYF
TRBV30	TRBJ2-2	TRBD2	-	TGTGCCTGGGAACCGGGACTAGCGGTTAAGAACACCGGGGAGCTGTTTTTT	CAWEPGLAVKNTGELFF
TRBV7-9	TRBJ1-2	TRBD1	-	TGTGCCAGCAGTTCAATTCCGGGACAGGGGGCCCCAAGGCAGGGCTACACCTTC	CASSSIPGQGAPRQGYTF
TRBV25-1	TRBJ1-3	-	-	TGTGCCACAAGCCTCGGGGGAAGCCTTGGAAACACCATATATTTT	CATSLGGSLGNTIYF
TRBV25-1	TRBJ2-5	-	-	TGTGCCAGCAGTGATATGGGGGGAAGGGAGACCCAGTACTTC	CASSDMGGRETQYF
TRBV7-8	TRBJ1-1	-	-	TGTGCCAGCAGCTTAATGATGGAGGCAAAATTGAACACTGAAGCTTTCTTT	CASSLMMEAKLNTEAFF
TRBV4-1	TRBJ1-1	-	-	TGCGCCAGCAGCCAAGATCCACAGGTGTATGAAGCTTTCTTT	CASSQDPQVYEAFF
TRBV9	TRBJ1-1	-	-	TGTGCCAGCAGCGTCCAGGGATTAGGCATGAACACTGAAGCTTTCTTT	CASSVQGLGMNTEAFF
TRBV11-3	TRBJ1-1	-	-	TGTGCCAGCAGCGTGCAGGGTCTGAACACTGAAGCTTTCTTT	CASSVQGLNTEAFF
TRBV7-2	TRBJ2-2	-	-	TGTGCCAGCAGCTTCCACGGGACCGGGGAGCTGTTTTTT	CASSFHGTGELFF
TRBV11-2	TRBJ2-7	-	-	TGTGCCAGCAGCTCCGGAGGACCCGAGCAGTACTTC	CASSSGGPEQYF
TRBV7-6	TRBJ2-1	TRBD2	once	TGTGCCAGCAGCCCGATAGCGGGCACCCATGAGCAGTTCTTC	CASSPIAGTHEQFF
TRBV18	TRBJ1-1	TRBD1	-	TGTGCCAGCTCCGGGGACAGGGCCACTGAAGCTTTCTTT	CASSGDRATEAFF
TRBV7-2	TRBJ2-1	TRBD2	-	TGTGCCAGCAATTTAGCGGGAGCCCCTGGGGGTGAGCAGTTCTTC	CASNLAGAPGGEQFF
TRBV7-3	TRBJ2-3	TRBD2	-	TGTGCCAGCAGCTTACAGCGGGGGTCAGATACGCAGTATTTT	CASSLQRGSDTQYF
TRBV4-3	TRBJ2-7	TRBD1	once	TGCGCCAGCAGCCAAGAGGACAGGCGGTCTGCGGTTCCCTACGAGCAGTACTTC	CASSQEDRRSAVPYEQYF
TRBV11-3	TRBJ1-2	-	-	TGTGCCAGCGCCTTGGGGCAGGGGCCTGGTGGCTACACCTTC	CASALGQGPGGYTF
TRBV5-4	TRBJ2-7	-	-	TGTGCCAGCAGCTTGGGTACGCTGGGAACGTACGAGCAGTACTTC	CASSLGTLGTYEQYF
TRBV7-9	TRBJ1-2	-	-	TGTGCCAGCAGCTCGACAGGAGGGGTCTATGGCTACACCTTC	CASSSTGGVYGYTF
TRBV29-1	TRBJ1-2	-	-	TGCAGCGCCACGGACAGATATGGCTACACCTTC	CSATDRYGYTF
TRBV2	TRBJ2-2	-	-	TGTGCCAGCAGTGAAGTACAGTACGTCTTGGGGGAGCTGTTTTTT	CASSEVQYVLGELFF
TRBV6-4	TRBJ2-3	-	-	TGTGCCAGCAGTGCCACAGGGAGGGTAGATACGCAGTATTTT	CASSATGRVDTQYF
TRBV19	TRBJ1-2	-	few	TGTGCCAGTACCCTTGGGTCGATCAACTATGGCTACACCTTC	CASTLGSINYGYTF
TRBV7-9	TRBJ1-1	-	-	TGTGCCAGCAGCTCGAGGCGGGGGGCGGTGAGCAACACTGAAGCTTTCTTT	CASSSRRGAVSNTEAFF
TRBV11-2	TRBJ2-5	TRBD2	-	TGTGCCAGCAGTACCGGGACTAGCGTGGGGTTAGGGGAGACCCAGTACTTC	CASSTGTSVGLGETQYF
TRBV2	TRBJ2-3	-	-	TGTGCCAGCAGTGAAGGCGGGCGTTTCCCAGATACGCAGTATTTT	CASSEGGRFPDTQYF
TRBV29-1	TRBJ1-1	-	-	TGCAGCGTTGAGAGGGCGAGTGCTGAAGCTTTCTTT	CSVERASAEAFF
TRBV19	TRBJ2-3	TRBD2	-	TGTGCCAGTAGTTCCTTAGCGGGAGGGGCGGATACGCAGTATTTT	CASSSLAGGADTQYF
TRBV4-3	TRBJ2-7	TRBD2	-	TGCGCCAGCAGCCAAGATGGAGCGGGAGTAGACGAGCAGTACTTC	CASSQDGAGVDEQYF
TRBV11-2	TRBJ2-3	-	few	TGTGCCAGCAGTTTGGACAGTATCCCAGATACGCAGTATTTT	CASSLDSIPDTQYF
TRBV10-1	TRBJ2-1	TRBD2	few	TGCGCCAGCAGTGAAGGGACTAAGAATGAGCAGTTCTTC	CASSEGTKNEQFF
TRBV6-6	TRBJ1-3	-	-	TGTGCCAGCAGTTACGCAGGCTCTGGAAACACCATATATTTT	CASSYAGSGNTIYF
TRBV6-1	TRBJ2-7	-	-	TGTGCCAGCAGTGACCGGGGCTACGAGCAGTACTTC	CASSDRGYEQYF
TRBV15	TRBJ2-6	-	-	TGTGCCACCAGCAGGGCTGTGGATTCTGGGGCCAACGTCCTGACTTTC	CATSRAVDSGANVLTF
TRBV7-2	TRBJ2-3	-	-	TGTGCCAGCAGCCTCGACACAGATACGCAGTATTTT	CASSLDTDTQYF
TRBV7-8	TRBJ1-1	TRBD1	-	TGTGCCAGCAGCCCACGGGACAGCCCGAACACTGAAGCTTTCTTT	CASSPRDSPNTEAFF
TRBV7-9	TRBJ2-3	TRBD2	-	TGTGCCAGCAGTACTAGCGGGAAAACAGATACGCAGTATTTT	CASSTSGKTDTQYF